This TCR beta chain comes out of a study of blood T cell repertoires in COVID-19. Background on the study: PBMCs, B-cell-depleted T cells, or T cells were the source of the cDNA or gDNA that made up the material.

This clone was seen more than once but under ten times. Measured with immunoSEQ multiplex PCR; TCRdb has only the in-frame clones, and not every one. Here the sample spans tens of thousands of clones, 80% to 90% being singletons. This TCR derives from a man aged 35 to 55 with COVID-19, enrolled during active disease. The sequenced sample consisted of peripheral blood.

The CDR3 protein is CASSRDSLNEKLFF. The CDR3 DNA reads as TGTGCCAGTAGTCGGGACAGCCTTAATGAAAAACTGTTTTTT. J is TRBJ1-4 and V is TRBV19; TRBD1 matches 7 bases. The CDR3 runs 14 residues. Germline CDR1 LNHDA, CDR2 SQIVND (reference sequence). Germline trimming cut 5 bases from V and 4 bases from J; bases unmatched to any gene: 4.